One sample yielded the 30 T cell receptor beta chains listed below, sequenced in a study of T cell repertoires in cytomegalovirus infection. TCRdb called the reads again in MiXCR, with one record for every CDR3 protein. The repertoire holds about 140,000 distinct CDR3 sequences, under 8% seen once, with roughly 18% in the top ten. Sequencing was done on a sample of PBMCs. The source of these receptors is a human donor in good health (CMV status not recorded). Some clones in this sample may be carry-over from other donors' samples.

V is TRBV10-3 and J is TRBJ1-1, with 9 bases fitting TRBD1. Germline CDR1 is ENHRY and CDR2 is SYGVKD. There are 13 residues in the CDR3. V shed 6 bases, J shed 5 bases, and the junction held 4 bases outside the gene matches. The CDR3 DNA sequence: TGTGCCATCAGGGGACAGGGAGGAACTGAAGCTTTCTTT. Protein sequence: CAIRGQGGTEAFF.

This clonotype was recorded many times. At one end the junction does not follow the germline gene, possibly because of a read error. The gene calls are TRBV4-3 and TRBJ1-6, with D hard to call. There are 13 residues in the CDR3. CDR1 is LGHNA, CDR2 YSLEER, per germline. CDR3 amino acids: CASSEEENSPLHF. The CDR3 region has the DNA TGCGCCAGCAGCGAAGAGGAGAATTCACCCCTCCACTTT.

This clonotype was counted ten times or more. This rearrangement joins TRBV7-2 to TRBJ1-6; D remains unclear. Trimming left V 2 bases short and J 11 bases short, with 7 bases between. The germline CDR1 and CDR2 sequences are SGHTA and FQGNSA. The CDR3 has 12 residues. The CDR3 is CASSLTMAPLHF. The CDR3 DNA reads TGTGCCAGCAGCTTAACTATGGCACCCCTCCACTTT.

The chain carries TRBV4-2 and TRBJ2-1; 9 nucleotides line up with TRBD2. The CDR3 spans 16 residues. Germline V gives CDR1 LGHNA, CDR2 YNFKEQ. The junction had 9 bases not matched to a gene; V was cut back by 1 base and J by 8 bases. The CDR3, as DNA: TGTGCCAGCAGCCAAGCAGCGGGGGGCCCGGCCGATGAGCAGTTCTTC. Protein sequence: CASSQAAGGPADEQFF.

The CDR3 loop reads CASSLSGPEGYGYTF. In DNA, the CDR3 is TGTGCCAGCAGCTTATCTGGGCCAGAGGGCTATGGCTACACCTTC. The rearrangement uses TRBV7-9 and TRBJ1-2; D is ambiguous. With 2 bases removed from V and 4 bases from J, the gap between germline ends came to 14 bases. The CDR3 has 15 residues. Per germline, CDR1 SEHNR and CDR2 FQNEAQ (reference sequence).

This rearrangement joins TRBV30 to TRBJ1-1; D gene unclear. V was cut by 1 base and J by 0 bases, with 3 bases left in between. This CDR3 has 12 amino acids. Per the germline V gene, CDR1 is GTSNPN and CDR2 is SVGIG (reference sequence). CDR3 sequence reads: CAWSGLNTEAFF. In DNA form, the CDR3 reads TGTGCCTGGAGTGGGTTGAACACTGAAGCTTTCTTT.

The table lists this clonotype with many counts. V gene TRBV2 combines with J gene TRBJ2-7; 9 nucleotides agree with TRBD1. Unmatched junction bases numbered 6, after V lost 5 bases and J lost 1 base. Germline values: CDR1 SNHLY, CDR2 FYNNEI. The CDR3 loop spans 15 amino acids. DNA of the CDR3: TGTGCCAGCAGTAGGGGGACAGGGCGATCCTACGAGCAGTACTTC. Translated, it gives CASSRGTGRSYEQYF.

This clonotype was observed at least ten times. The chain combines TRBV7-2 with TRBJ2-3; 14 bases agree with TRBD2. J was trimmed by 1 base and V by 3 bases; bases with no gene match: 3. This CDR3 contains 17 residues. Germline V gene lookup returns CDR1 SGHTA and CDR2 FQGNSA. The CDR3: CASSFTGLAGGTDTQYF. The CDR3 nucleotides read TGTGCCAGCAGCTTCACGGGACTAGCGGGGGGCACAGATACGCAGTATTTT.

This clonotype was detected ten times or more. The CDR3 nucleotides read TGTGCCAGCAGCACCATACCCTTTGGCGCGGGGGGGCCAGATACGCAGTATTTT. It codes for CASSTIPFGAGGPDTQYF. The chain combines TRBV14 with TRBJ2-3; 9 nucleotides line up with TRBD2. Germline V gives CDR1 SGHDN, CDR2 FVKESK. The CDR3 totals 18 residues. The V segment lost 5 bases and the J segment 4 bases; nucleotides outside the gene matches: 16.

The table lists this clonotype with a few counts. The J gene is TRBJ2-3, the V gene TRBV19, with D possibly TRBD1 on 5 matching bases. This CDR3 contains 16 residues. Germline-derived CDR1 and CDR2 are LNHDA and SQIVND (reference sequence). V lost 1 base and J lost 2, with 13 bases in between. The CDR3 DNA is TGTGCCAGTAGTATAGCGACCTCAGGGTCCACAGATACGCAGTATTTT. Encoded protein: CASSIATSGSTDTQYF.

This clonotype was recorded at least ten times. The chain couples TRBV12-3 or TRBV12-4 to TRBJ2-2, with D possibly matching TRBD1 (6 bases). The ends were cut back, 6 bases at V and 0 bases at J, with 11 bases in the middle. The CDR3 has 15 amino acids. CDR3 in DNA: TGTGCCAGCAGGACCGGGACACCGAACACCGGGGAGCTGTTTTTT. Protein sequence: CASRTGTPNTGELFF.

This clonotype was seen many times. V usage is TRBV7-2 and J usage is TRBJ2-7; D not resolved. V lost 3 bases and J lost 7, with 19 bases in between. Per germline, CDR1 SGHTA and CDR2 FQGNSA. CDR3 size: 15 residues. The CDR3 sequence is CASSFSHLPHGEQYF. CDR3 sequence (DNA): TGTGCCAGCAGCTTTAGTCACCTGCCTCACGGGGAGCAGTACTTC.

The rearrangement links TRBV20-1 to TRBJ1-6; 8 nucleotides match TRBD1. The CDR3 contains 16 residues. J lost 1 base, V lost 5 bases, and 7 bases had no gene match. The germline CDR1 and CDR2 sequences are DFQATT and SNEGSKA (reference sequence). CDR3: CSAARTGSSYNSPLHF. The DNA of the CDR3 is TGCAGTGCTGCTCGGACAGGGAGTTCCTATAATTCACCCCTCCACTTT.

This clonotype was detected ten times or more. The chain uses TRBV12-3 or TRBV12-4 and TRBJ2-7; no definite D call. This CDR3 region has 15 residues. V was pared by 2 bases and J by 0 bases, with 11 bases between. This CDR3 is CASSLIGRSSYEQYF. Here the CDR3 DNA reads TGTGCCAGCAGTTTAATTGGGCGGAGCTCCTACGAGCAGTACTTC.

This clonotype was recorded many times. V gene TRBV4-1 combines with J gene TRBJ1-2, with D unresolved. The CDR3 is 14 amino acids. Germline V gives CDR1 MGHRA, CDR2 YSYEKL. V was trimmed by 0 bases and J by 5 bases, leaving 10 bases between them. CDR3 sequence (DNA): TGCGCCAGCAGCCAAGATGATCGGCAGTATGGCTACACCTTC. This translates into CASSQDDRQYGYTF.

Many counts were recorded for this clonotype. This chain joins TRBV7-4 and TRBJ2-3; D is undetermined. The CDR3 contains 14 residues. Germline CDR1 and CDR2: SGHVT and SQSDAQ. V lost 5 bases, J lost 2 bases, and 11 bases lay in between. CDR3 nucleotide sequence: TGTGCCAGCAGCCTCAGACAACTCACAGATACGCAGTATTTT. It encodes CASSLRQLTDTQYF.

In DNA, the CDR3 is TGTGCCAGCATCGATGGGGGCAGCACCGGGGAGCTGTTTTTT. Its protein product is CASIDGGSTGELFF. The V gene is TRBV6-2 or TRBV6-3, the J gene TRBJ2-2, with D possibly matching TRBD1 (6 bases). Germline V lookup: CDR1 MNHEY, CDR2 SVGEGT. V lost 7 bases and J 4 bases, leaving 13 bases between the germline ends. The CDR3 is made up of 14 amino acids.

The chain has TRBV2 and TRBJ1-6; D gene ambiguous. Germline CDR1 and CDR2: SNHLY and FYNNEI. The CDR3 spans 12 residues. V shed 4 bases and J shed 7 bases, with 5 bases lying between them. The CDR3 bases are TGTGCCAGCAGTGTAGAGAATTCACCCCTCCACTTT. Amino acid sequence: CASSVENSPLHF.

This clonotype was recorded many times. This chain links TRBV9 with TRBJ1-4; 7 bases match TRBD1. This CDR3 comprises 15 residues. With 3 bases clipped from V and 5 bases from J, the junction kept 7 bases outside the gene matches. Germline-derived CDR1 and CDR2 are SGDLS and YYNGEE. The CDR3 DNA is TGTGCCAGCAGCGCAGAAACAGGGGTCAATGAAAAACTGTTTTTT. Translation: CASSAETGVNEKLFF.

This chain links TRBV2 with TRBJ2-2, with D possibly matching TRBD1 (5 bases). Trimming left V 5 bases short and J 2 bases short, with 15 bases between. This CDR3 spans 16 amino acids. CDR1 SNHLY and CDR2 FYNNEI come from the germline V gene. The CDR3 loop is CASSFPGIGNTGELFF. Here the CDR3 DNA reads TGTGCCAGCAGTTTTCCAGGGATAGGTAACACCGGGGAGCTGTTTTTT.

This clonotype was recorded at least ten times. CDR3 DNA sequence: TGCGCCAGCAGCCCGACAGGGGCAAAGGGTAGCTCCTATAATTCACCCCTCCACTTT. It codes for CASSPTGAKGSSYNSPLHF. The chain recombines TRBV23-1 with TRBJ1-6, with 8 bases identical to TRBD1. TRBV23-1 is annotated as an ORF whose role is uncertain. CDR3 size: 19 residues. V lost 6 bases and J lost 0; bases outside the gene matches: 13.

There are many counts of this clonotype. The V call is TRBV2, the J call TRBJ1-5, with D possibly being TRBD1 (5 bases). CDR1 and CDR2 (germline): SNHLY, FYNNEI. This CDR3 has 16 amino acids. The V and J ends lost 3 bases and 8 bases respectively, with 20 bases between them. The CDR3: CASSEITGPGTEPQHF. Written as DNA, the CDR3 is TGTGCCAGCAGTGAGATAACAGGCCCCGGCACGGAGCCCCAGCATTTT.

This clonotype appeared many times. The V gene is TRBV5-1, the J gene TRBJ2-1, with 9 bases aligning to TRBD2. Germline V lookup: CDR1 SGHRS, CDR2 YFSETQ. This CDR3 comprises 16 residues. Trimming took 4 bases from V and 8 from J; bases not matched to a gene: 13. The DNA of the CDR3 is TGCGCCAGCAGCCGGATTCATTTAGCGGGGGTCGATGAGCAGTTCTTC. It yields the protein CASSRIHLAGVDEQFF.

The CDR3 coding sequence is TGCGCCAGCAGTCAATCGGGGGCCCAACAGGGCGCTGGGGCCAACGTCCTGACTTTC. Translated: CASSQSGAQQGAGANVLTF. This chain links TRBV23-1 with TRBJ2-6; maybe TRBD1 (6 bases). TRBV23-1 is recorded as an ORF, its role being uncertain. The V and J ends lost 0 bases and 2 bases respectively, with 17 bases between them. The CDR3 is made up of 19 amino acids.

This clonotype occurred many times. The rearrangement links TRBV7-2 to TRBJ1-2; 8 positions match TRBD1. The ends lost 5 bases at V and 8 bases at J; junction bases unmatched: 7. This CDR3 spans 13 amino acids. Germline V gene lookup returns CDR1 SGHTA and CDR2 FQGNSA. The CDR3 bases are TGTGCCAGCAGCGTCAGGGGGCGGGGAGGCTACACCTTC. It encodes CASSVRGRGGYTF.

This clonotype was seen at least ten times. This chain connects TRBV7-2 to TRBJ2-1, with D perhaps TRBD1 (6 bases). Per germline, CDR1 SGHTA and CDR2 FQGNSA. The CDR3 totals 15 residues. V was cut by 5 bases and J by 3 bases, with 14 bases left in between. In nucleotides, the CDR3 is TGTGCCAGCAGCCAGTATGTAGGGGGCTACAATGAGCAGTTCTTC. Its translation: CASSQYVGGYNEQFF.

This clonotype was counted only a few times. V is TRBV20-1 and J is TRBJ2-3; D possibly corresponds to TRBD2 (6 bases). The ends were cut back, 6 bases at V and 3 bases at J, with 10 bases in the middle. This CDR3 has 12 amino acids. The germline CDR1 and CDR2 sequences are DFQATT and SNEGSKA (reference sequence). CDR3 residues: CSAPGVTDTQYF. The CDR3 bases are TGCAGTGCCCCGGGGGTGACAGATACGCAGTATTTT.

The genes are TRBV25-1 and TRBJ1-6; 8 nucleotides line up with TRBD1. This CDR3 comprises 16 residues. Germline V lookup: CDR1 MGHDK, CDR2 SYGVNS. V dropped 6 bases and J dropped 0; count of bases not matched to a gene: 4. DNA for the CDR3: TGTGCCAGCAGCATAACAGGGGGCTCCTATAATTCACCCCTCCACTTT. This encodes CASSITGGSYNSPLHF.

This clonotype was counted a few times. Compared with germline, one end of the junction differs, possibly owing to a read error. The rearrangement joins TRBV12-3 or TRBV12-4 to TRBJ2-1; D remains ambiguous. This CDR3 is 11 amino acids long. CDR3 sequence reads: CASSPYDEQFF. The CDR3, as DNA: TGTGCCAGCAGTCCCTACGATGAGCAGTTCTTC.

This clonotype came up many times. The V call is TRBV7-8, the J call TRBJ1-2, with 8 bases that match TRBD1. This CDR3 region has 13 residues. Germline loops: CDR1 SGHVS, CDR2 FQNEAQ. The ends lost 5 bases at V and 7 bases at J; junction bases unmatched: 6. CDR3 amino acids: CASSPDRDGGYTF. The DNA of the CDR3 is TGTGCCAGCAGCCCGGACAGGGACGGTGGCTACACCTTC. The variable domain in full, with the rest retrieved from reference TRBV7-8 and TRBJ1-2, is GAGVSQSPRYKVAKRGQDVALRCDPISGHVSLFWYQQALGQGPEFLTYFQNEAQLDKSGLPSDRFFAERPEGSVSTLKIQRTQQEDSAVYLCASSPDRDGGYTFGSGTRLTVV.